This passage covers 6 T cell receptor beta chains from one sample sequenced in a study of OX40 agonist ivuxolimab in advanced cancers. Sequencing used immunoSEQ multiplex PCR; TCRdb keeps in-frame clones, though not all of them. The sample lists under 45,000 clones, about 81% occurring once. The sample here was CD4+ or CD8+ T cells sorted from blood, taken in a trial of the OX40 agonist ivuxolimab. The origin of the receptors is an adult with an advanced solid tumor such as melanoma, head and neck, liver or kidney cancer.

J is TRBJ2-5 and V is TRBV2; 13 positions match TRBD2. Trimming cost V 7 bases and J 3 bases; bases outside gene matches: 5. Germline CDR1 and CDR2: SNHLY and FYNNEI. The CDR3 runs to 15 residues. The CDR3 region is CASTRTSGREETQYF. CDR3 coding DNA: TGTGCCAGCACACGGACTAGCGGGAGAGAAGAGACCCAGTACTTC.

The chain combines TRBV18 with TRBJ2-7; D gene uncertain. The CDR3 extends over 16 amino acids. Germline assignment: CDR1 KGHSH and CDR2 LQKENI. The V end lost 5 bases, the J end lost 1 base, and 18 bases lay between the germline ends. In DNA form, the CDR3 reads TGTGCCAGCTCATCCTTCAGGCCCACTATATCCTACGAGCAGTACTTC. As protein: CASSSFRPTISYEQYF.

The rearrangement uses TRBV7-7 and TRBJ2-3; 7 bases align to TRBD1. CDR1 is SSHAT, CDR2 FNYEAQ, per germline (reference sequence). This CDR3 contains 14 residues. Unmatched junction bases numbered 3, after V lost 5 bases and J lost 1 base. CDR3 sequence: CASSKTGRTDTQYF. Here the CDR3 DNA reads TGTGCCAGCAGCAAGACAGGGCGCACAGATACGCAGTATTTT.

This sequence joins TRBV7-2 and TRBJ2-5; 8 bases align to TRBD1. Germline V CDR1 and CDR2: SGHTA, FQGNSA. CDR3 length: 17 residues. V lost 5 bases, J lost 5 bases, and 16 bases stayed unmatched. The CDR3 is CASSRSQPGGAEETQYF. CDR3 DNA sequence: TGTGCCAGCAGCCGTTCCCAGCCAGGGGGCGCGGAGGAGACCCAGTACTTC.

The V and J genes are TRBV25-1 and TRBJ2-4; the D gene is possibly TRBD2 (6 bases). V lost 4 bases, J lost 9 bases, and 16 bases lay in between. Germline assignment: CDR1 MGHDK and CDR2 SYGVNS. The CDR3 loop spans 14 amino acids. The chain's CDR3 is CASSVSGGESIQYF. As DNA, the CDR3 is TGTGCCAGCAGTGTCTCGGGCGGGGAAAGCATTCAGTACTTC.

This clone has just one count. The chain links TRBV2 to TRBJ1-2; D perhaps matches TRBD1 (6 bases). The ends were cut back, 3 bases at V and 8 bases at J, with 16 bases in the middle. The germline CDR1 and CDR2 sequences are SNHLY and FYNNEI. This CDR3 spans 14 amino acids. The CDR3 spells CASSDAGAIGGYTF. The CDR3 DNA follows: TGTGCCAGCAGTGACGCGGGGGCGATAGGGGGCTACACCTTC.